The 27 T cell receptor beta chains presented below share a single source sample, sequenced in a study of T-cell memory formation after mild COVID-19. TCRdb reprocessed the 5' RACE reads via MiXCR and lists one record per CDR3 protein. The sample includes roughly 400,000 distinct CDR3 sequences, roughly 15% seen only once; the top ten take roughly 21%. Sequencing used PBMCs or a T cell subset sorted from them (not recorded which). The source is a man aged 18 to 29 who had mild COVID-19 (a few samples of this study predate the infection). Cell type and time point are not known.

The chain joins TRBV6-2 or TRBV6-3 to TRBJ2-2; D unclear. The ends were cut back, 2 bases at V and 7 bases at J, with 8 bases in the middle. CDR3 length: 13 amino acids. The germline V gene encodes CDR1 MNHEY and CDR2 SVGEGT. The chain's CDR3 is CASSYEVGGELFF. The CDR3 region has the DNA TGTGCCAGCAGTTACGAGGTGGGCGGGGAGCTGTTTTTT.

This clonotype was seen once. DNA for the CDR3: TGTGCCAGCAGCCCGAGCGGGCGCCAAAATTCACCCCTCCACTTT. Translating gives CASSPSGRQNSPLHF. The rearrangement links TRBV7-8 to TRBJ1-6; no clear D gene. Germline CDR1 is SGHVS and CDR2 is FQNEAQ. The CDR3 extends over 15 amino acids. V gave up 5 bases and J gave up 7 bases, with 15 bases separating them.

This clonotype came up a few times. The CDR3 spells CASSQRPGDTEAFF. The DNA of the CDR3 is TGTGCCAGCAGCCAGCGTCCTGGCGACACTGAAGCTTTCTTT. V is TRBV27 and J is TRBJ1-1, with D unclear. Germline CDR1 and CDR2: MNHEY and SMNVEV (reference sequence). CDR3 size: 14 residues. V was shortened by 6 bases and J by 3 bases, with 14 bases between the two germline ends.

This clonotype was seen more than once but under ten times. The chain recombines TRBV20-1 with TRBJ2-7; 10 bases are a match to TRBD1. This CDR3 has 13 residues. CDR1 and CDR2 from the germline V gene are DFQATT and SNEGSKA (reference sequence). The trim removed 6 bases at V and 1 base at J, leaving 3 bases unmatched. CDR3 bases: TGCAGTGCAACGGGACAGGGGTCCTACGAGCAGTACGTC. Amino acid sequence: CSATGQGSYEQYV.

V gene TRBV5-4 combines with J gene TRBJ1-2; D uncertain. This CDR3 region has 14 residues. V lost 6 bases and J lost 4, with 16 bases in between. The V gene's germline CDR1 is SGHNT and CDR2 YYREEE (reference sequence). The CDR3 sequence: CASTVFAGSYGYTF. Here the CDR3 DNA reads TGTGCCAGCACCGTTTTTGCGGGGTCCTATGGCTACACCTTC.

There are a few counts of this clonotype. The rearrangement joins TRBV7-2 to TRBJ2-5; D might be TRBD2 (5 bases). In germline, CDR1 is SGHTA, CDR2 FQGNSA. The CDR3 is 14 residues long. Trimming took 8 bases from V and 7 from J, leaving 20 bases between them. CDR3 in amino acids: CASARGPRTGTQYF. The CDR3 region has the DNA TGTGCCAGCGCCAGAGGGCCCAGAACGGGGACCCAGTACTTC.

This clonotype was observed a handful of times. The genes are TRBV28 and TRBJ2-3, with 7 positions matching TRBD1. The V and J ends lost 8 bases and 9 bases, in that order; junction bases with no gene match: 5. CDR1 is MDHEN, CDR2 SYDVKM, per germline. This CDR3 region has 11 residues. CDR3 region: CASRTGRTQYF. The CDR3 coding sequence is TGTGCCAGCCGGACAGGTCGGACGCAGTATTTT.

The chain links TRBV5-6 to TRBJ1-2; D is ambiguous. V lost 6 bases and J lost 0, with 15 bases in between. The V gene's germline CDR1 is SGHDT and CDR2 YYEEEE. CDR3 length: 15 amino acids. The CDR3 nucleotides are TGTGCCAGCACCGATCCTCATGGAGCTAACTATGGCTACACCTTC. Translating it yields CASTDPHGANYGYTF.

The chain recombines TRBV6-4 with TRBJ1-2; 7 bases map to TRBD1. CDR1 MRHNA and CDR2 SNTAGT come from the germline V gene. The CDR3 length is 15 residues. V was clipped by 5 bases and J by 4 bases; unmatched bases: 10. CDR3 region: CASSSTGDGIYGYTF. In nucleotides, the CDR3 is TGTGCCAGCAGTTCCACAGGGGATGGGATCTATGGCTACACCTTC.

This clonotype was detected only a few times. The CDR3: CASRGPGGTEAFF. The DNA of the CDR3 is TGTGCCAGCAGGGGTCCGGGGGGCACTGAAGCTTTCTTT. The rearrangement links TRBV12-3 or TRBV12-4 to TRBJ1-1; D is possibly TRBD1 (5 bases). This CDR3 region has 13 residues. The V end lost 6 bases, the J end lost 4 bases, and 12 bases lay between the germline ends.

The chain joins TRBV5-8 to TRBJ1-1, with a possible D match to TRBD1 (6 bases). This CDR3 has 19 residues. Between the trimmed V and J ends, which lost 1 base and 5 bases, there was a span of 27 bases. Germline V gene lookup returns CDR1 SGHTS and CDR2 YDEGEE. In DNA, the CDR3 is TGTGCCAGCAGCTTGTTTGGTTTCGGTCTTTCCGCAGGGGTAACTGAAGCTTTCTTT. This gives the protein CASSLFGFGLSAGVTEAFF.

The chain joins TRBV7-8 to TRBJ2-3; D gene ambiguous. The CDR3 is made up of 15 amino acids. Trimming took off 0 bases at V and 1 base at J, with 8 bases between the two ends. The germline gives CDR1 SGHVS, CDR2 FQNEAQ. CDR3 sequence (DNA): TGTGCCAGCAGCTTAGCCGCGGCTGGCACAGATACGCAGTATTTT. This sequence encodes CASSLAAAGTDTQYF.

This clonotype was counted a few times. J is TRBJ2-3 and V is TRBV7-9; no clear D. Germline V gives CDR1 SEHNR, CDR2 FQNEAQ (reference sequence). Trimming shortened V by 3 bases and J by 7 bases, and 8 bases separated the two germline ends. CDR3 length: 12 residues. The CDR3 sequence: CASSFSLNTQYF. The CDR3 DNA follows: TGTGCCAGCAGCTTCAGTTTAAATACGCAGTATTTT.

The genes are TRBV12-3 or TRBV12-4 and TRBJ2-1; unclear D gene. V shed 2 bases and J shed 9 bases, with 11 bases lying between them. CDR3 length: 13 residues. The DNA of the CDR3 is TGTGCCAGCAGTTTAAGAGACAATAGTGAGCAGTTCTTC. Its translation is CASSLRDNSEQFF.

The chain couples TRBV12-3 or TRBV12-4 to TRBJ1-1, with 8 bases aligning to TRBD1. Trimming at V came to 5 bases and at J to 1 base, leaving 6 bases not matched to a gene. The CDR3 totals 15 residues. The CDR3 DNA reads as TGTGCCAGCAGTCCCAGGACAGGGACGAACACTGAAGCTTTCTTT. Translation gives CASSPRTGTNTEAFF.

This clonotype was observed a few times. The gene calls are TRBV10-3 and TRBJ2-3, with D hard to call. Germline CDR1 is ENHRY and CDR2 is SYGVKD. Trimming cost V 5 bases and J 3 bases, with 15 bases left between them. The CDR3 runs to 15 residues. This CDR3 reads CAISKDWIRTDTQYF. CDR3 sequence (DNA): TGTGCCATCAGTAAAGACTGGATAAGAACAGATACGCAGTATTTT.

The chain employs TRBV4-2 and TRBJ2-3; maybe TRBD2 (6 bases). Deletions cut 0 bases from V and 4 bases from J, with 14 bases between. The germline gives CDR1 LGHNA, CDR2 YNFKEQ. CDR3 length equals 16 residues. The CDR3 sequence is CASSQDHSGPADTQYF. The CDR3 nucleotides read TGTGCCAGCAGCCAAGATCATAGCGGTCCCGCAGATACGCAGTATTTT.

This clonotype was observed a few times. The chain has TRBV7-7 and TRBJ2-1, with 7 bases aligning to TRBD2. Germline V gene lookup returns CDR1 SSHAT and CDR2 FNYEAQ (reference sequence). The J segment lost 9 bases and the V segment lost 6 bases, leaving 11 bases of the junction unmatched. The CDR3 has 14 amino acids. The CDR3 nucleotides read TGTGCCAGCAGTCCCGGACTCCCGGGAGGTGAGCAGTTCTTC. Translation: CASSPGLPGGEQFF.

This clonotype has a handful of counts. The J gene is TRBJ1-1, the V gene TRBV5-4, with D maybe TRBD1 (5 bases). CDR3 size: 15 residues. Trimming removed 4 bases at V and 1 base at J, with 14 bases between. The V gene's germline CDR1 is SGHNT and CDR2 YYREEE (reference sequence). The CDR3, as DNA: TGTGCCAGCAGCCCTCCGGGACGGCAGAACACTGAAGCTTTCTTT. Protein: CASSPPGRQNTEAFF.

The V call is TRBV7-9, the J call TRBJ2-3; D is uncertain. This CDR3 has 16 residues. Germline V lookup: CDR1 SEHNR, CDR2 FQNEAQ (reference sequence). The germline V and J ends were trimmed by 1 base and 1 base, with 12 bases remaining between them. The CDR3 region has the DNA TGTGCCAGCAGCTTAGGAGAGTACTGGGGCACAGATACGCAGTATTTT. Translated: CASSLGEYWGTDTQYF.

The rearrangement uses TRBV24-1 and TRBJ1-5, with D hard to call. V was shortened by 4 bases and J by 0 bases, with 6 bases between the two germline ends. This CDR3 contains 14 residues. Germline CDR1 reads KGHDR; CDR2 reads SFDVKD. The CDR3 nucleotides are TGTGCCACCAGTGAAACAGTTAGCAATCAGCCCCAGCATTTT. Translating it yields CATSETVSNQPQHF.

Ten or more counts support this clonotype. The V call is TRBV5-1, the J call TRBJ2-5; D gene uncertain. This CDR3 is built from 15 residues. V lost 0 bases, J lost 4 bases, and 13 bases lay in between. CDR1 SGHRS and CDR2 YFSETQ come from the germline V gene. The CDR3 loop reads CASSLEERTGETQYF. DNA of the CDR3: TGCGCCAGCAGCTTGGAGGAGCGTACGGGAGAGACCCAGTACTTC.

This clonotype has a handful of counts. The chain uses TRBV12-3 or TRBV12-4 and TRBJ1-5; D may be TRBD1 (5 bases). The CDR3 has 14 amino acids. Trimming stripped 3 bases from V and 4 bases from J, with 10 bases between. The CDR3: CASSLRRGNQPQHF. The CDR3 bases are TGTGCCAGCAGTTTGAGGCGGGGGAATCAGCCCCAGCATTTT.

This clonotype was counted between two and nine times. The chain employs TRBV6-5 and TRBJ1-2; 7 nucleotides align to TRBD1. V lost 2 bases and J lost 7; bases outside the gene matches: 10. Germline-derived CDR1 and CDR2 are MNHEY and SVGAGI. The CDR3 is 15 amino acids. CDR3 sequence (DNA): TGTGCCAGCAGTTACCGCCGTGCGGGGGACAGTGGCTACACCTTC. It yields the protein CASSYRRAGDSGYTF.

The chain couples TRBV7-2 to TRBJ1-5; D is undetermined. The germline V gene encodes CDR1 SGHTA and CDR2 FQGNSA. V was cut by 2 bases and J by 5 bases, with 7 bases left in between. The CDR3 length is 13 residues. The CDR3 is CASSLTVDQPQHF. The DNA for the CDR3 is TGTGCCAGCAGCTTAACCGTAGATCAGCCCCAGCATTTT.

This sequence joins TRBV5-6 and TRBJ2-7, with a weak D call TRBD1 (6 bases). The CDR3 length is 15 residues. V dropped 0 bases and J dropped 2 bases, with 12 bases sitting between them. CDR1 SGHDT and CDR2 YYEEEE come from the germline V gene. The CDR3 DNA sequence: TGTGCCAGCAGCTTGGGCAGGGGAAGGACCTACGAGCAGTACGTC. Its translation: CASSLGRGRTYEQYV.

CDR3 sequence: CSVDRRAYQFF. For the CDR3, the DNA is TGCAGCGTTGACCGCAGGGCCTATCAGTTCTTC. The chain carries TRBV29-1 and TRBJ2-1; possible D gene TRBD1, 5 bases. Germline V lookup: CDR1 SQVTM, CDR2 ANQGSEA. V gave up 3 bases and J gave up 13 bases, with 13 bases separating them. CDR3 size: 11 residues.